One and the same sample provided the 30 T cell receptor beta chains below, sequenced in a study of cytomegalovirus exposure and HLA in healthy donors. Primers included in the PCR were 60 Vbeta and 13 Jbeta primers. Clones were sequenced by immunoSEQ multiplex PCR, and TCRdb holds only the in-frame ones, with some missing. The table includes about 120,000 clones, nearly 65% detected once. The sample taken for sequencing was PBMCs. These receptors all come from a man aged 40-49 years in good health and CMV-seropositive.

The chain has TRBV4-1 and TRBJ2-5, with 8 bases lining up with TRBD2. The CDR3 has 15 amino acids. Germline V CDR1 and CDR2: MGHRA, YSYEKL. The V segment lost 4 bases and the J segment 5 bases; nucleotides outside the gene matches: 9. The CDR3 is CASSPQPGLVETQYF. For the CDR3, the DNA is TGCGCCAGCAGCCCTCAGCCGGGACTAGTGGAGACCCAGTACTTC.

In DNA form, the CDR3 reads TGCGCCAGCAGCGCAGTGACAACTAATGAAAAACTGTTTTTT. Translating it yields CASSAVTTNEKLFF. V is TRBV5-1 and J is TRBJ1-4; D gene uncertain. This CDR3 is 14 amino acids long. V gave up 4 bases and J gave up 0 bases, with 7 bases separating them. Per germline, CDR1 SGHRS and CDR2 YFSETQ. Full variable domain (outside the CDR3, taken from reference TRBV5-1 and TRBJ1-4): KAGVTQTPRYLIKTRGQQVTLSCSPISGHRSVSWYQQTPGQGLQFLFEYFSETQRNKGNFPGRFSGRQFSNSRSEMNVSTLELGDSALYLCASSAVTTNEKLFFGSGTQLSVL.

The chain has TRBV30 and TRBJ2-5, with TRBD1 matching 8 bases. There are 14 residues in the CDR3. Germline values: CDR1 GTSNPN, CDR2 SVGIG (reference sequence). The junction had 6 bases not matched to a gene; V was cut back by 5 bases and J by 1 base. The CDR3 spells CAWVGDRGQETQYF. CDR3 coding DNA: TGTGCCTGGGTGGGCGACAGGGGCCAAGAGACCCAGTACTTC. Full variable domain (outside the CDR3, taken from reference TRBV30 and TRBJ2-5): SQTIHQWPATLVQPVGSPLSLECTVEGTSNPNLYWYRQAAGRGLQLLFYSVGIGQISSEVPQNLSASRPQDRQFILSSKKLLLSDSGFYLCAWVGDRGQETQYFGPGTRLLVL.

The V call is TRBV19, the J call TRBJ1-1; the D is unclear. The CDR3 runs 13 residues. Germline CDR1 and CDR2: LNHDA and SQIVND (reference sequence). Trimming removed 5 bases from V and 0 bases from J, with 7 bases in between. The CDR3 region has the DNA TGTGCCAGTAGTGTTCAGGTGAACACTGAAGCTTTCTTT. Protein product: CASSVQVNTEAFF. The full variable domain, in which reference TRBV19 and TRBJ1-1 provide the parts outside the CDR3, is DGGITQSPKYLFRKEGQNVTLSCEQNLNHDAMYWYRQDPGQGLRLIYYSQIVNDFQKGDIAEGYSVSREKKESFPLTVTSAQKNPTAFYLCASSVQVNTEAFFGQGTRLTVV.

This sequence joins TRBV7-8 and TRBJ2-7; D possibly corresponds to TRBD2 (6 bases). The CDR3 is 14 amino acids. Germline V CDR1 and CDR2: SGHVS, FQNEAQ. V was shortened by 3 bases and J by 3 bases, with 12 bases between the two germline ends. The CDR3 here is CASSFDSGVYEQYF. CDR3 bases: TGTGCCAGCAGCTTCGACTCGGGAGTCTACGAGCAGTACTTC.

V gene TRBV7-3 combines with J gene TRBJ2-2; TRBD2 might be the D (5 bases). V shed 5 bases and J shed 0 bases, with 13 bases lying between them. The CDR3 totals 16 residues. Germline CDR1 reads SGHTA; CDR2 reads FQGTGA. The CDR3 bases are TGTGCCAGCAGCCCACCGTCCGGGGCGAACACCGGGGAGCTGTTTTTT. This codes for CASSPPSGANTGELFF.

CDR3 in amino acids: CASSTRVAEAFF. In nucleotides, the CDR3 is TGTGCCAGTAGTACTCGGGTCGCTGAAGCTTTCTTT. The rearrangement links TRBV19 to TRBJ1-1; no clear D gene. The germline V and J ends were trimmed by 4 bases and 6 bases, with 9 bases remaining between them. The length of the CDR3 is 12 residues. Germline assignment: CDR1 LNHDA and CDR2 SQIVND (reference sequence).

This clone was counted only a few times. The chain carries TRBV27 and TRBJ1-2; D remains unclear. The CDR3 spans 12 residues. The V end was cut by 3 bases, the J end by 8 bases, with 10 bases between. Germline CDR1 and CDR2: MNHEY and SMNVEV (reference sequence). As DNA, the CDR3 is TGTGCCAGCAGTTTGAGGGCCAGGGGCTACACCTTC. Protein sequence: CASSLRARGYTF.

The chain links TRBV5-4 to TRBJ1-1; D may be TRBD1 (6 bases). Germline-derived CDR1 and CDR2 are SGHNT and YYREEE (reference sequence). CDR3 length: 12 residues. V lost 4 bases, J lost 6 bases, and 10 bases lay in between. CDR3 protein: CASSGTNPEAFF. Here the CDR3 DNA reads TGTGCCAGCAGCGGGACAAACCCTGAAGCTTTCTTT.

This clone was counted a few times. The rearrangement uses TRBV9 and TRBJ2-5; maybe TRBD2 (5 bases). Germline loops: CDR1 SGDLS, CDR2 YYNGEE. This CDR3 spans 14 amino acids. Trimming stripped 1 base from V and 3 bases from J, with 10 bases between. CDR3 nucleotides: TGTGCCAGCAGCGTAAGCCGGGGTGAAGAGACCCAGTACTTC. Protein product: CASSVSRGEETQYF.

CDR3 loop: CASSLAAGMNTEAFF. CDR3 nucleotide sequence: TGTGCCAGCAGCTTGGCCGCGGGGATGAACACTGAAGCTTTCTTT. The chain employs TRBV5-8 and TRBJ1-1, with D unresolved. The CDR3 consists of 15 residues. Trimming pared 0 bases from V and 0 bases from J, leaving 9 bases between. Germline lookup yields CDR1 SGHTS and CDR2 YDEGEE.

The chain uses TRBV11-2 and TRBJ2-5; a weak D match, TRBD2 (7 bases). The CDR3 totals 15 residues. V lost 0 bases and J 5 bases, leaving 13 bases between the germline ends. Germline V gene data show CDR1 as SGHAT and CDR2 as FQNNGV. The CDR3 coding sequence is TGTGCCAGCAGCTTAGACGGGGGGCGAGTTGAGACCCAGTACTTC. Translation gives CASSLDGGRVETQYF.

The rearrangement uses TRBV7-9 and TRBJ1-5, with D possibly TRBD1 on 5 matching bases. This CDR3 spans 15 amino acids. The V end lost 0 bases, the J end lost 3 bases, and 9 bases lay between the germline ends. Germline values: CDR1 SEHNR, CDR2 FQNEAQ (reference sequence). This CDR3 is CASSLAGQVNQPQHF. In nucleotides, the CDR3 is TGTGCCAGCAGCTTAGCCGGACAAGTCAATCAGCCCCAGCATTTT.

This clone was counted a single time. This chain joins TRBV5-4 and TRBJ2-2; TRBD1 matches at 7 bases. Unmatched junction bases numbered 7, after V lost 4 bases and J lost 1 base. The V gene's germline CDR1 is SGHNT and CDR2 YYREEE (reference sequence). This CDR3 region has 16 residues. The chain's CDR3 is CASSQNRGGNTGELFF. The CDR3 DNA reads as TGTGCCAGCAGCCAAAACAGGGGTGGGAACACCGGGGAGCTGTTTTTT.

The chain has TRBV2 and TRBJ2-5; a weak D match, TRBD1 (5 bases). With 6 bases removed from V and 0 bases from J, the gap between germline ends came to 8 bases. The germline V gene has CDR1 SNHLY and CDR2 FYNNEI. This CDR3 has 13 amino acids. The CDR3 DNA is TGTGCCAGCAGGACGGACAACCAAGAGACCCAGTACTTC. It codes for CASRTDNQETQYF. Looking up the rest from reference TRBV2 and TRBJ2-5 gives the full variable domain: EPEVTQTPSHQVTQMGQEVILRCVPISNHLYFYWYRQILGQKVEFLVSFYNNEISEKSEIFDDQFSVERPDGSNFTLKIRSTKLEDSAMYFCASRTDNQETQYFGPGTRLLVL.

The V call is TRBV6-6, the J call TRBJ1-1; 11 bases line up with TRBD1. The junction had 11 bases not matched to a gene; V was cut back by 11 bases and J by 0 bases. The CDR3 sequence is 16 residues long. Per the germline V gene, CDR1 is MNHNY and CDR2 is SVGAGI (reference sequence). The DNA of the CDR3 is TGTGCCGGCCGGGGGGACAGGGGGGGGATGAACACTGAAGCTTTCTTT. Translated: CAGRGDRGGMNTEAFF.

In its sample, this clone was seen a few times. The chain is built from TRBV27 and TRBJ1-5, with a weak D call TRBD1 (5 bases). CDR3 length equals 14 residues. Trimming removed 4 bases from V and 7 bases from J, with 14 bases in between. CDR1 is MNHEY, CDR2 SMNVEV, per germline (reference sequence). The chain's CDR3 is CASSSGGWGQPQHF. CDR3 in DNA: TGTGCCAGCAGTTCGGGGGGATGGGGACAGCCCCAGCATTTT.

This chain links TRBV7-9 with TRBJ1-2; 9 bases match TRBD1. The CDR3 is made up of 16 amino acids. Germline V gene sequence: CDR1 SEHNR, CDR2 FQNEAQ (reference sequence). Trimming removed 1 base from V and 3 bases from J; junction bases left unmatched: 6. The CDR3 is CASSLVGQGLDYGYTF. The CDR3 DNA follows: TGTGCCAGCAGCTTAGTGGGACAGGGCCTGGACTATGGCTACACCTTC. Full variable domain (outside the CDR3, taken from reference TRBV7-9 and TRBJ1-2): DTGVSQNPRHKITKRGQNVTFRCDPISEHNRLYWYRQTLGQGPEFLTYFQNEAQLEKSRLLSDRFSAERPKGSFSTLEIQRTEQGDSAMYLCASSLVGQGLDYGYTFGSGTRLTVV.

This clone is a singleton in its sample. This chain joins TRBV19 and TRBJ2-2; D gene uncertain. With 1 base removed from V and 9 bases from J, the gap between germline ends came to 6 bases. This CDR3 is 12 amino acids long. Germline values: CDR1 LNHDA, CDR2 SQIVND (reference sequence). The CDR3 loop is CASSIGARELFF. CDR3 nucleotide sequence: TGTGCCAGTAGTATAGGTGCGAGGGAGCTGTTTTTT.

The chain recombines TRBV29-1 with TRBJ1-3; D gene ambiguous. CDR3 length: 15 amino acids. With 3 bases removed from V and 2 bases from J, the gap between germline ends came to 14 bases. Germline V gene sequence: CDR1 SQVTM, CDR2 ANQGSEA. The CDR3 loop reads CSVEGDTLTGNTIYF. CDR3 nucleotide sequence: TGCAGCGTTGAGGGCGACACTTTGACTGGAAACACCATATATTTT.

This clone was counted once. The rearrangement links TRBV9 to TRBJ2-1; weak D call: TRBD2 (6 bases). Between the trimmed V and J ends, which lost 2 bases and 0 bases, there was a span of 9 bases. Germline-derived CDR1 and CDR2 are SGDLS and YYNGEE. This CDR3 has 15 residues. The CDR3 loop is CASSVSGSSYNEQFF. The CDR3 DNA follows: TGTGCCAGCAGCGTTAGCGGCAGCTCCTACAATGAGCAGTTCTTC. Based on the CDR3 plus reference TRBV9 and TRBJ2-1, the full variable domain is DSGVTQTPKHLITATGQRVTLRCSPRSGDLSVYWYQQSLDQGLQFLIQYYNGEERAKGNILERFSAQQFPDLHSELNLSSLELGDSALYFCASSVSGSSYNEQFFGPGTRLTVL.

The chain has TRBV5-4 and TRBJ2-1; 7 nucleotides line up with TRBD1. The CDR3 is 16 amino acids. The germline V gene encodes CDR1 SGHNT and CDR2 YYREEE (reference sequence). With 4 bases clipped from V and 8 bases from J, the junction kept 15 bases outside the gene matches. The CDR3 is CASSPWTGPKVDEQFF. In nucleotides, the CDR3 is TGTGCCAGCAGCCCCTGGACAGGCCCGAAGGTGGATGAGCAGTTCTTC.

The V call is TRBV5-4, the J call TRBJ2-1; TRBD2 aligns across 11 bases. The CDR3 consists of 15 residues. Germline lookup yields CDR1 SGHNT and CDR2 YYREEE (reference sequence). With V trimmed by 1 base and J by 7 bases, 4 bases remained unmatched. CDR3 region: CASSLPGLAANEQFF. The CDR3 DNA is TGTGCCAGCAGCTTGCCGGGACTAGCGGCTAATGAGCAGTTCTTC.

The chain joins TRBV5-6 to TRBJ1-3; no reliable D call. Trimming left V 3 bases short and J 0 bases short, with 13 bases between. Germline CDR1 SGHDT, CDR2 YYEEEE. CDR3 length: 16 amino acids. CDR3 DNA sequence: TGTGCCAGCAGCTGGAGTTTGGGGAGCTCTGGAAACACCATATATTTT. It specifies CASSWSLGSSGNTIYF.

DNA of the CDR3: TGTGCCAGCTCACCACCCGGGACAGGAAGCTCTGGAAACACCATATATTTT. The encoded protein is CASSPPGTGSSGNTIYF. This chain links TRBV18 with TRBJ1-3, with TRBD1 identical over 8 bases. Germline V CDR1 and CDR2: KGHSH, LQKENI. With 0 bases clipped from V and 0 bases from J, the junction kept 4 bases outside the gene matches. The CDR3 length is 17 residues. Drawing the rest from reference TRBV18 and TRBJ1-3, the complete variable domain is NAGVMQNPRHLVRRRGQEARLRCSPMKGHSHVYWYRQLPEEGLKFMVYLQKENIIDESGMPKERFSAEFPKEGPSILRIQQVVRGDSAAYFCASSPPGTGSSGNTIYFGEGSWLTVV.

V usage is TRBV4-1 and J usage is TRBJ2-5, with TRBD1 matching over 7 bases. V shed 0 bases and J 2 bases; nucleotides not matched to a gene: 3. Germline V gives CDR1 MGHRA, CDR2 YSYEKL. CDR3 length equals 15 residues. The DNA for the CDR3 is TGCGCCAGCAGCCAAGATCCCAGGGGGCAAGAGACCCAGTACTTC. It encodes CASSQDPRGQETQYF.

The CDR3 DNA reads TGTGCCAGCAGGCCGGTAGCGGAATTTAGCTACGAGCAGTACTTC. Protein: CASRPVAEFSYEQYF. The V gene is TRBV27, the J gene TRBJ2-7; D possibly corresponds to TRBD2 (6 bases). This CDR3 has 15 amino acids. Trimming took off 6 bases at V and 3 bases at J, with 18 bases between the two ends. CDR1 and CDR2 from the germline V gene are MNHEY and SMNVEV (reference sequence).

This sequence joins TRBV10-3 and TRBJ2-5; weak D call: TRBD1 (5 bases). The germline CDR1 and CDR2 sequences are ENHRY and SYGVKD. The CDR3 is made up of 15 amino acids. The ends were cut back, 2 bases at V and 5 bases at J, with 15 bases in the middle. CDR3 bases: TGTGCCATCAGTGAGCCACCCCCAGGGATGGAGACCCAGTACTTC. Translation gives CAISEPPPGMETQYF.

V gene TRBV7-2 combines with J gene TRBJ1-4; D perhaps matches TRBD1 (5 bases). CDR3 length: 14 residues. V dropped 4 bases and J dropped 10 bases, with 16 bases sitting between them. CDR1 SGHTA and CDR2 FQGNSA come from the germline V gene. CDR3 bases: TGTGCCAGCAGCTGGGGGGGAATATCAGGAAAACTGTTTTTT. Translation gives CASSWGGISGKLFF.

The chain recombines TRBV5-1 with TRBJ2-3, with 9 bases lining up with TRBD1. V shed 4 bases, J shed 4 bases, and the junction held 7 bases outside the gene matches. The CDR3 runs 15 residues. The V gene's germline CDR1 is SGHRS and CDR2 YFSETQ. CDR3 residues: CASSPTGGVADTQYF. CDR3 nucleotides: TGCGCCAGCAGCCCGACAGGGGGGGTTGCAGATACGCAGTATTTT.